Presented here are 19 T cell receptor beta chains from one specimen sequenced in a study of blood T cells in healthy people across ages (dated by TCRdb to the mid-2010s). Library preparation employed 5' RACE. The sequencer was an Illumina HiSeq 2500. The second PCR ran for about 6 to 12 cycles and used a J-beta primer mix along with a sample-barcoded 5' primer. TCRdb reran the public reads through fastp at Q25 and MiXCR, keeping productive beta chains. Merged by CDR3 protein, the rows form single entries marked with the most common genes and DNA. For this sample there are about 750,000 distinct CDR3 sequences; roughly 50% appear just once. The ten largest make up about 42% of the sample. What was sequenced was blood. The receptors were sampled from a man older than 75 in good health.

The chain employs TRBV30 and TRBJ2-1; 8 nucleotides align to TRBD1. The CDR3 length is 13 residues. Germline-derived CDR1 and CDR2 are GTSNPN and SVGIG (reference sequence). The CDR3 sequence: CAQDRGSYNEQFF. CDR3 coding DNA: TGTGCTCAAGACAGGGGCTCCTACAATGAGCAGTTCTTC.

The chain carries TRBV29-1 and TRBJ2-4, with D tentatively TRBD1 (6 bases). The end of the DNA is better explained by TRBJ2-7, so the J call may be wrong. CDR1 is SQVTM and CDR2 is ANQGSEA in the germline V gene. The CDR3 runs 14 residues. CDR3 sequence reads: CSAALRDTGYEQYF. CDR3 coding DNA: TGCAGCGCCGCCCTCCGGGACACCGGATACGAGCAGTACTTC.

The chain carries TRBV18 and TRBJ2-2, with 14 bases aligning to TRBD2. CDR3 size: 19 residues. Germline lookup yields CDR1 KGHSH and CDR2 LQKENI. Trimming cost V 0 bases and J 1 base; bases outside gene matches: 4. The CDR3 loop reads CASSPPRLAGGRNTGELFF. The CDR3 nucleotides read TGTGCCAGCTCACCACCGCGACTAGCGGGAGGGAGGAACACCGGGGAGCTGTTTTTT.

The V and J genes are TRBV13 and TRBJ1-2; 8 bases align to TRBD1. V lost 4 bases to trimming and J lost 6 bases; unmatched junction nucleotides: 7. Germline assignment: CDR1 PRHDT and CDR2 FYEKMQ (reference sequence). The CDR3 spans 14 residues. The CDR3 region is CASSYGQGGNGYTF. CDR3 nucleotide sequence: TGTGCCAGCAGCTACGGACAGGGCGGGAATGGCTACACCTTC.

In nucleotides, the CDR3 is TGTGCCAGCAGCTTGGTTCTAGCGGGAGTAAGAGAGCAGTACTTC. Translation: CASSLVLAGVREQYF. The chain is built from TRBV5-6 and TRBJ2-5; TRBD2 aligns across 10 bases. The J segment lost 11 bases and the V segment lost 0 bases, leaving 10 bases of the junction unmatched. CDR3 length: 15 amino acids. CDR1 is SGHDT, CDR2 YYEEEE, per germline. The full variable domain, in which reference TRBV5-6 and TRBJ2-5 provide the parts outside the CDR3, is DAGVTQSPTHLIKTRGQQVTLRCSPKSGHDTVSWYQQALGQGPQFIFQYYEEEERQRGNFPDRFSGHQFPNYSSELNVNALLLGDSALYLCASSLVLAGVREQYFGPGTRLLVL.

The rearrangement links TRBV9 to TRBJ2-7; D unclear. The CDR3 runs 13 residues. The V gene's germline CDR1 is SGDLS and CDR2 YYNGEE. The V gene lost 0 bases and the J gene lost 6 bases, with 10 bases spanning the gap. The CDR3 coding sequence is TGTGCCAGCAGCGTAGGTAGCTACGGCGAGCAGTACTTC. It is translated as CASSVGSYGEQYF.

This chain joins TRBV15 and TRBJ2-1, with 11 bases aligning to TRBD2. The CDR3 covers 14 residues. Germline trimming cut 3 bases from V and 8 bases from J; bases unmatched to any gene: 3. CDR1 is LNHNV and CDR2 is YYDKDF in the germline V gene (reference sequence). The chain's CDR3 is CATSRGTSGYEQFF. In nucleotides, the CDR3 is TGTGCCACCAGCAGGGGGACTAGCGGCTATGAGCAGTTCTTC.

About this clonotype itself: It may be a read error: a sequence one base away is much more abundant. This chain links TRBV12-3 or TRBV12-4 with TRBJ2-1; no firm D call. V lost 3 bases and J 6 bases, leaving 6 bases between the germline ends. The CDR3 loop spans 12 amino acids. In DNA form, the CDR3 reads TGTGCCAGCAGTTTCAATCGCAATGAGCAGTTCTTC. This gives the protein CASSFNRNEQFF.

A few counts support this clonotype. At one end the junction does not follow the germline gene, possibly because of a read error. The chain employs TRBV14 and TRBJ2-1; D is unresolved. Germline loops: CDR1 SGHDN, CDR2 FVKESK. The CDR3 spans 12 residues. The CDR3 DNA reads as TGTGCCAGCAGCCCTCATATCAATGAACAGTTCTTC. It translates to CASSPHINEQFF.

Only a few counts were recorded for this clonotype. The V call is TRBV15, the J call TRBJ2-5; weak D call: TRBD1 (5 bases). Trimming cost V 8 bases and J 2 bases, with 9 bases left between them. The CDR3 totals 12 residues. Per the germline V gene, CDR1 is LNHNV and CDR2 is YYDKDF (reference sequence). The CDR3 DNA reads as TGTGCCACCCAGGGTAGGCAAGAGACCCAGTACTTC. It yields the protein CATQGRQETQYF.

In regard to this clonotype: A much larger clone differs from this one at a single base, so this may be a read error. This chain uses TRBV6-6 with TRBJ2-5; weak D call: TRBD2 (6 bases). V was shortened by 6 bases and J by 11 bases, with 22 bases between the two germline ends. The CDR3 is 14 residues long. Germline loops: CDR1 MNHNY, CDR2 SVGAGI (reference sequence). CDR3 in amino acids: CASSPGLSESGQYF. The DNA of the CDR3 is TGTGCCAGCAGCCCAGGGTTATCCGAGAGCGGGCAGTACTTC.

This clonotype turned up a few times. The chain has TRBV10-3 and TRBJ2-6; 8 nucleotides align to TRBD1. The CDR3 contains 16 residues. From germline, CDR1 is ENHRY and CDR2 SYGVKD. The V and J ends lost 8 bases and 3 bases, in that order; junction bases with no gene match: 9. The CDR3 DNA reads as TGTGCCATCTTGGGGACAGGAAAAAGTGGGGCCAACGTCCTGACTTTC. It is translated as CAILGTGKSGANVLTF.

This clonotype was found a few times. The chain uses TRBV20-1 and TRBJ1-2; unclear D gene. Germline-derived CDR1 and CDR2 are DFQATT and SNEGSKA (reference sequence). The CDR3 runs 13 residues. V lost 5 bases, J lost 2 bases, and 12 bases lay in between. The chain's CDR3 is CSASLNRNYGYTF. In nucleotides, the CDR3 is TGCAGTGCTTCCCTCAACCGAAACTATGGCTACACCTTC.

J is TRBJ2-3 and V is TRBV4-2, with TRBD2 matching over 9 bases. The CDR3 covers 19 residues. J gave up 5 bases and V 0 bases, and 15 bases lay outside the gene matches. Germline V gene data show CDR1 as LGHNA and CDR2 as YNFKEQ. CDR3 residues: CASSQEGAGGLKLEDTQYF. CDR3 bases: TGTGCCAGCAGCCAAGAGGGAGCGGGAGGCTTGAAGCTGGAAGATACGCAGTATTTT.

The chain recombines TRBV18 with TRBJ2-1; a weak D match, TRBD1 (5 bases). There are 13 residues in the CDR3. Deletions cut 3 bases from V and 8 bases from J, with 11 bases between. The V gene's germline CDR1 is KGHSH and CDR2 LQKENI. CDR3 nucleotide sequence: TGTGCCAGCTCACCTGATCAGGGTCATGAGCAGTTCTTC. Translated: CASSPDQGHEQFF.

This chain joins TRBV12-3 or TRBV12-4 and TRBJ1-2; D unclear. CDR3 length: 13 residues. V lost 5 bases and J lost 8, with 15 bases in between. The CDR3, as DNA: TGTGCCAGCAGTCGCAGCGGCGGGGTAGGCTACACCTTC. This gives the protein CASSRSGGVGYTF.

This clonotype occurred a few times. The chain carries TRBV2 and TRBJ2-6; 7 bases fit TRBD1. The germline V gene has CDR1 SNHLY and CDR2 FYNNEI. This CDR3 spans 15 amino acids. Unmatched junction bases numbered 6, after V lost 8 bases and J lost 2 bases. The CDR3 here is CASDGTAAGANVLTF. As DNA, the CDR3 is TGTGCCAGCGACGGGACAGCAGCTGGGGCCAACGTCCTGACTTTC.

The J gene is TRBJ2-4, the V gene TRBV3-1, with 10 positions matching TRBD1. This CDR3 has 18 amino acids. Germline-derived CDR1 and CDR2 are LGHDT and YNNKEL (reference sequence). The J segment lost 10 bases and the V segment lost 3 bases, leaving 18 bases of the junction unmatched. Here the CDR3 reads CASSHPNKGTGASVIQYF. In DNA form, the CDR3 reads TGTGCCAGCAGCCACCCGAATAAGGGGACAGGGGCGAGTGTAATTCAGTACTTC.

The chain employs TRBV12-3 or TRBV12-4 and TRBJ2-5; TRBD1 agrees at 9 bases. The DNA end is more similar to TRBJ2-7, so the J call may be wrong. CDR3 length: 15 amino acids. The CDR3 reads CASRDSGTGSYEQYF. The CDR3 DNA reads as TGTGCCAGCAGGGATTCGGGGACAGGGAGCTACGAGCAGTACTTC.